Given below is one T cell receptor beta chain in context. Its antigen target is currently unknown. No base quality values were provided; no much bigger clone lies one nucleotide off. This record belongs to a study of CD8+ T cells in alopecia areata (dated by TCRdb to 2016 to 2019). For context, the study as a whole: The treated patients took part in an open-label pilot trial in which moderate-to-severe alopecia areata was treated with oral tofacitinib at 5 to 10 mg twice daily. Scalp tissue and sorted CD4+ and CD8+ peripheral blood T cells from patchy and totalis/universalis alopecia areata patients and from healthy controls were covered by human TCRbeta sequencing. TCRbeta CDR3 regions were amplified by immunoSEQ multiplex PCR with 35 Vbeta forward and 13 Jbeta reverse primers. In both human patients and the C3H/HeJ mouse model, the study applied high-throughput TCRbeta sequencing to look at T cell clonal expansion in alopecia areata. Biopsies were taken from tofacitinib-treated patients at baseline and at 4 and 24 weeks of treatment, and a later scalp biopsy was taken in several of the tofacitinib-treated patients. In treated patients, disease severity was measured using the SALT score, which gives the percentage of scalp surface area affected. RNA was obtained with the PAXgene miRNA kit for fixed scalp, the miRNeasy kit for PBMCs, and the RNeasy kit for mouse skin. Clonality in the scalp was compared among normal scalp (n=4), patchy alopecia areata scalp (n=8), and alopecia totalis/universalis scalp (n=8). Patients stayed on tofacitinib for 6 to 18 months and then had 6 months of follow-up off drug so that delayed response and recurrence could be assessed.

Points the paper makes about the study in general: With tofacitinib, both scalp clonality and the number of expanded CD8+ clones among the top 100 scalp clones went down significantly. Compared with mice, TCR sequences shared between patients were less clear, possibly partly because of HLA diversity across the patient population. The treated cohort was small, with a single nonresponder, so links between baseline CD8+ expansion and response need larger studies. During tofacitinib treatment, many expanded lesional clones stuck around in both scalp and blood, and this persistence may partly explain why relapse happens after treatment is stopped. Compared with normal scalp, lesional scalp had higher clonality and more expanded CD8+ clones, particularly in alopecia totalis/universalis, a pattern that suggests antigenic drive. Unlike mouse skin, which is dominated by gammadelta T cells, normal human skin has resident alphabeta T cells that are also sequenced, and this complicates analysis of the scalp TCR repertoire.

The library was obtained by the immunoSEQ multiplex PCR assay. RNA was extracted from all samples and reverse transcribed into cDNA, which served as template for TCR sequencing. First-strand cDNA was synthesized with SuperScript III using a 2:1 mix of oligo-dT and random hexamers. A synthetic immune receptor repertoire was used to assess amplification bias, and residual bias was removed computationally. The published analysis was carried out like this. After raw reads were preprocessed to remove errors, the CDR3 was defined following IMGT conventions as running from the conserved cysteine to phenylalanine. To get clonality, Shannon entropy was normalized by log2 of the number of productive unique TCRs and the result was subtracted from 1. Whether each scalp clone was CD4 or CD8 was inferred by checking scalp TCRbeta sequences against the CD4 and CD8 repertoires from sorted blood. TCRdb obtained this table from immuneACCESS and retained in-frame rearrangements with V and J assigned. These tables miss some clones; where compared with another copy, unresolved V genes account for less than half of the shortfall, and the remainder is unexplained. D and trimming come from the DNA, and the V and J calls and clone size come from that table. Within this sample are more than 130,000 clones, with roughly 82% of them counted one time only. The leading ten clones occupy 25% of the sample.

The time point label corresponds to: around 4 weeks on oral tofacitinib. This specimen's treatment or condition label, interpreted: oral pan-JAK inhibitor, 5-10 mg twice daily. Peripheral blood and lesional scalp punch biopsies were obtained from patients with alopecia areata. After PBMCs were isolated by density centrifugation and stained for CD3, CD4 and CD8, a FACSAria was used to sort CD4+ and CD8+ T cells. From the germline V gene (reference sequence), CDR1 is LNHDA and CDR2 is SQIVND. V loses 1 base, J loses 5 bases, and the germline ends lie 8 bases apart. The CDR3 contains 14 residues, cysteine and phenylalanine counted. CDR3 DNA is the only sequence kept; it has 42 bases, read in frame from the first base.

Source: CD8+ T cells sorted from blood, taken at week 4, from a patient treated with tofacitinib. Recombination connected TRBV19 to TRBJ2-2; too little of a D gene remains to name it. The TCR sequence derives from a human donor with alopecia areata. Read as DNA, the sequence is TGTGCCAGTAGTATAGGGGCTCGAACCGGGGAGCTGTTTTTT. It translates as CASSIGARTGELFF.